This T cell receptor beta chain was captured in a study of T cells in Graves' hyperthyroidism and ophthalmopathy. The CDR3 regions of TCR beta were amplified from RNA transcripts. When the TCR CDR3 underwent first-round RT-PCR, the HTBI primer set was used. TCRdb fed the multiplex PCR reads into MiXCR, producing one record per CDR3 protein. There are hundreds of thousands of distinct CDR3 sequences in the sample; 12% to 15% occur only once, and roughly 10% lies in the top ten. The receptor comes from a woman aged 18 to 35 with Graves' hyperthyroidism. Sequencing was done on a sample of blood.

The CDR3 sequence is CASSLARHTTDTQYF. Here the CDR3 DNA reads TGCGCCAGCAGCTTGGCCAGACATACCACAGATACGCAGTATTTT. This chain uses TRBV5-1 with TRBJ2-3; D remains unclear. This CDR3 spans 15 amino acids. Germline lookup yields CDR1 SGHRS and CDR2 YFSETQ. The V end lost 0 bases, the J end lost 2 bases, and 10 bases lay between the germline ends.